This TCR beta chain was found in a study of molecular identifiers for immune sequencing clone quantification. Naive CD8 T cells were sorted, and the gate applied was CD8+CD4-CCR7+CD45RA+. Study-wide findings and caveats: Clone sizes could be underestimated for highly expanded clones when identical TCR molecules share a barcode.

V gave up 2 bases and J gave up 3 bases, with 17 bases separating them. Per germline, CDR1 SQVTM and CDR2 ANQGSEA. The CDR3 has 15 amino acids. This clonotype showed up just a few times. The antigen is undetermined. TCRdb ran MiXCR on the PCR reads and lists one entry per CDR3 protein. The sample lists 490,000 or so distinct CDR3 sequences; around 21% were seen once. The chain carries TRBV29-1 and TRBJ2-7; the D gene is possibly TRBD1 (6 bases). Sequencing was done on a sample of naive CD8+ T cells from blood, with Jurkat cell RNA spiked in. Documented subset: FACS-sorted CD8+CD4-CCR7+CD45RA+ naive T cells. The receptor comes from a human donor in good health. Some libraries in this study had Jurkat cell RNA spiked in. CDR3 nucleotide sequence: TGCAGCGTTGAACTCAGGGGCCAGACGAGCTACGAGCAGTACTTC. Translating it yields CSVELRGQTSYEQYF.